These 15 T cell receptor beta chains were all obtained from the same sample, sequenced in a study of T cell responses to AZD1222 COVID-19 vaccine. This table comes from immunoSEQ multiplex PCR, and its TCRdb copy is limited to in-frame clones, with some not included. The sample includes under 150,000 clones, more than 85% of them seen just once. Source: peripheral blood, taken on day 0 of AZD1222 vaccination. The receptors originated from an adult in good health.

The rearrangement links TRBV27 to TRBJ1-1; 7 nucleotides align to TRBD1. The CDR3 loop spans 13 amino acids. Looked up from germline, CDR1 is MNHEY and CDR2 is SMNVEV (reference sequence). The V and J ends lost 2 bases and 8 bases, in that order; junction bases with no gene match: 5. CDR3 protein: CASSLRRGHEAFF. The CDR3 coding sequence is TGTGCCAGCAGTTTACGTAGGGGGCACGAAGCTTTCTTT.

This chain links TRBV4-1 with TRBJ1-2, with 8 bases aligning to TRBD1. V lost 5 bases to trimming and J lost 5 bases; unmatched junction nucleotides: 10. Germline V gene data show CDR1 as MGHRA and CDR2 as YSYEKL. The CDR3 is 15 amino acids. CDR3 sequence (DNA): TGCGCCAGCAGCGAAAATTCAGGGGGCAGATATGGCTACACCTTC. It translates to CASSENSGGRYGYTF.

The CDR3 region has the DNA TGTGCCAGCAGTTTCGTGACCAAAACGGAGACCCAGTACTTC. Translation gives CASSFVTKTETQYF. V usage is TRBV28 and J usage is TRBJ2-5; no clear D. From germline, CDR1 is MDHEN and CDR2 SYDVKM. CDR3 length equals 14 residues. Trimming took off 3 bases at V and 5 bases at J, with 13 bases between the two ends.

CDR3 DNA sequence: TGTGCCAGCAGTTCCAGTAGCGGGAGCTACGAGCAGTACTTC. Translated, it gives CASSSSSGSYEQYF. This chain links TRBV6-5 with TRBJ2-7; 9 bases line up with TRBD2. This CDR3 has 14 amino acids. Germline CDR1 MNHEY, CDR2 SVGAGI. J lost 3 bases, V lost 4 bases, and 4 bases had no gene match.

This clone was recorded only once. The chain couples TRBV11-1 to TRBJ2-5, with D possibly TRBD2 on 5 matching bases. In germline, CDR1 is SGHAT, CDR2 FQDESV (reference sequence). V lost 1 base and J lost 4, with 10 bases in between. This CDR3 has 14 residues. CDR3 DNA: TGTGCCAGCAGCTTAGTCCTCGCGGGAGAGACCCAGTACTTC. This codes for CASSLVLAGETQYF. The full variable domain, in which reference TRBV11-1 and TRBJ2-5 provide the parts outside the CDR3, is EAEVAQSPRYKITEKSQAVAFWCDPISGHATLYWYRQILGQGPELLVQFQDESVVDDSQLPKDRFSAERLKGVDSTLKIQPAELGDSAMYLCASSLVLAGETQYFGPGTRLLVL.

The chain is built from TRBV5-1 and TRBJ2-5; D is unresolved. CDR1 SGHRS and CDR2 YFSETQ come from the germline V gene. This CDR3 is 14 amino acids long. V lost 0 bases to trimming and J lost 2 bases, with 8 bases between them. This CDR3 reads CASSLETSQETQYF. The CDR3 bases are TGCGCCAGCAGCTTGGAAACATCACAAGAGACCCAGTACTTC.

V gene TRBV4-1 combines with J gene TRBJ1-2, with D hard to call. CDR1 and CDR2 from the germline V gene are MGHRA and YSYEKL. The length of the CDR3 is 16 residues. Trimming left V 0 bases short and J 0 bases short, with 11 bases between. In DNA form, the CDR3 reads TGCGCCAGCAGCCAAGAGTCCCAGAACCCTAACTATGGCTACACCTTC. Its translation: CASSQESQNPNYGYTF.

This clone has more than one count but fewer than ten. The rearrangement joins TRBV3-1 (or the pseudogene TRBV3-2) to TRBJ2-7; D gene unclear. This CDR3 spans 14 amino acids. The germline V and J ends were trimmed by 4 bases and 7 bases, with 17 bases remaining between them. CDR1 is LGHDT and CDR2 is YNNKEL in the germline V gene (reference sequence). CDR3 protein: CASSPSTLLQEQYF. DNA for the CDR3: TGTGCCAGCAGCCCCTCTACCCTACTACAAGAGCAGTACTTC.

This chain uses TRBV12-3 or TRBV12-4 with TRBJ2-7; D remains ambiguous. V shed 5 bases and J shed 4 bases, with 9 bases lying between them. This CDR3 has 12 amino acids. The CDR3 DNA reads as TGTGCCAGCAGTGTTGGGGTGTACGAGCAGTACTTC. It translates to CASSVGVYEQYF.

The chain combines TRBV4-2 with TRBJ1-3; D gene unclear. CDR1 is LGHNA, CDR2 YNFKEQ, per germline. This CDR3 region has 14 residues. V was trimmed by 4 bases and J by 8 bases, leaving 15 bases between them. In DNA form, the CDR3 reads TGTGCCAGCAGCCTCTCCGGCATCTCTGACACCATATATTTT. Translated: CASSLSGISDTIYF.

The chain couples TRBV5-1 to TRBJ2-1; 12 nucleotides match TRBD2. The CDR3 is 17 residues long. Germline CDR1 reads SGHRS; CDR2 reads YFSETQ. The J segment lost 8 bases and the V segment lost 1 base, leaving 10 bases of the junction unmatched. The CDR3 here is CASSLFASGRVPDEQFF. The CDR3, as DNA: TGCGCCAGCAGCTTGTTTGCTAGCGGGAGGGTCCCGGATGAGCAGTTCTTC.

The chain is built from TRBV6-5 and TRBJ1-2; tentative D call: TRBD1 (5 bases). The CDR3 is made up of 13 amino acids. Trimming left V 6 bases short and J 1 base short, with 9 bases between. Germline CDR1 and CDR2: MNHEY and SVGAGI. The CDR3 DNA reads as TGTGCCAGCAGGACAGCTTTTAACTATGGCTACACCTTC. Its translation: CASRTAFNYGYTF.

The chain joins TRBV28 to TRBJ1-2, with 7 bases that match TRBD1. In germline, CDR1 is MDHEN, CDR2 SYDVKM. Trimming took 6 bases from V and 13 from J; bases not matched to a gene: 11. This CDR3 is built from 12 residues. The DNA of the CDR3 is TGTGCCAGCAGCCTGACAGGGAGGGGGTTCACCTTC. It is translated as CASSLTGRGFTF.

The chain carries TRBV30 and TRBJ1-1, with D unresolved. V dropped 5 bases and J dropped 1 base, with 5 bases sitting between them. CDR1 is GTSNPN and CDR2 is SVGIG in the germline V gene (reference sequence). This CDR3 is 11 amino acids long. CDR3 protein: CAWHKNTEAFF. In DNA form, the CDR3 reads TGTGCCTGGCACAAGAACACTGAAGCTTTCTTT.

This clone appeared a single time. In nucleotides, the CDR3 is TGCGCCAGCAGCCTCAACCGACCGACAGGGAACGCCCAAAAGGATGGCTACACCTTC. Translating gives CASSLNRPTGNAQKDGYTF. This chain links TRBV5-1 with TRBJ1-2, with TRBD1 identical over 7 bases. Losses at the gene ends were 4 bases for V and 6 bases for J; bases not matched to a gene: 24. Germline CDR1 reads SGHRS; CDR2 reads YFSETQ. The CDR3 extends over 19 amino acids.